Below, 24 T cell receptor beta chains from the same sample are listed, as sequenced in a study of blood T cell repertoires in COVID-19. TCRdb's copy holds only in-frame clones and misses some; the assay was immunoSEQ multiplex PCR. The data hold under 300,000 clones, with 89% observed a single time. The sequenced material came from PBMCs or T cells enriched from blood (not recorded which). The receptors stem from a woman aged 55-75 years who had recovered from COVID-19.

This clone was observed a single time. V usage is TRBV5-1 and J usage is TRBJ2-1; 14 positions match TRBD2. This CDR3 spans 16 amino acids. CDR1 SGHRS and CDR2 YFSETQ come from the germline V gene. The trim removed 0 bases at V and 7 bases at J, leaving 3 bases unmatched. The CDR3 loop is CASSLATSGRGNEQFF. For the CDR3, the DNA is TGCGCCAGCAGCTTGGCGACTAGCGGGAGGGGAAATGAGCAGTTCTTC.

This chain connects TRBV4-1 to TRBJ2-1, with a possible D match to TRBD2 (6 bases). The CDR3 spans 17 residues. CDR1 is MGHRA and CDR2 is YSYEKL in the germline V gene. The V end lost 4 bases, the J end lost 7 bases, and 23 bases lay between the germline ends. Here the CDR3 reads CASSPLSGTGLANEQFF. Here the CDR3 DNA reads TGCGCCAGCAGCCCCCTTTCCGGGACTGGGCTGGCGAATGAGCAGTTCTTC.

This chain connects TRBV7-9 to TRBJ2-3, with D uncertain. Germline CDR1 is SEHNR and CDR2 is FQNEAQ (reference sequence). V was clipped by 3 bases and J by 4 bases, with 8 bases between them. This CDR3 region has 13 residues. As DNA, the CDR3 is TGTGCCAGCAGCTTCTTGCGCGCAGATACGCAGTATTTT. It yields the protein CASSFLRADTQYF.

This rearrangement joins TRBV6-5 to TRBJ2-2; D may be TRBD2 (6 bases). V lost 2 bases and J lost 4, with 11 bases in between. Germline loops: CDR1 MNHEY, CDR2 SVGAGI. The CDR3 is 15 residues long. The CDR3 sequence: CASSYGGVSTGELFF. In DNA, the CDR3 is TGTGCCAGCAGTTACGGAGGGGTGAGCACCGGGGAGCTGTTTTTT.

Only one count was recorded for this clone. The J gene is TRBJ1-1, the V gene TRBV20-1; 9 bases map to TRBD1. CDR1 is DFQATT, CDR2 SNEGSKA, per germline (reference sequence). Losses at the gene ends were 3 bases for V and 0 bases for J; bases not matched to a gene: 11. This CDR3 region has 17 residues. CDR3 sequence: CSASVVTGGMLNTEAFF. As DNA, the CDR3 is TGCAGTGCTAGTGTAGTAACAGGGGGCATGTTGAACACTGAAGCTTTCTTT.

The rearrangement joins TRBV7-9 to TRBJ1-3, with 7 bases fitting TRBD1. Germline loops: CDR1 SEHNR, CDR2 FQNEAQ (reference sequence). The ends lost 4 bases at V and 4 bases at J; junction bases unmatched: 7. The CDR3 runs 15 residues. The CDR3 DNA reads as TGTGCCAGCAGCTCAGCAGGGGGTACAGGAAACACCATATATTTT. It is translated as CASSSAGGTGNTIYF.

In DNA, the CDR3 is TGTGCCAGCAGTTTTTGGGGACAGGGAGCAGATACGCAGTATTTT. It is translated as CASSFWGQGADTQYF. V is TRBV6-5 and J is TRBJ2-3; 9 bases agree with TRBD1. V gave up 4 bases and J gave up 4 bases; unmatched junction bases: 6. CDR1 is MNHEY and CDR2 is SVGAGI in the germline V gene. The CDR3 extends over 15 amino acids.

The rearrangement uses TRBV4-2 and TRBJ2-1, with 8 bases lining up with TRBD1. Germline V gene data show CDR1 as LGHNA and CDR2 as YNFKEQ. The ends lost 4 bases at V and 2 bases at J; junction bases unmatched: 4. The CDR3 is made up of 15 amino acids. In DNA, the CDR3 is TGTGCCAGCAGCCTACCGGGACAGGCCTACAATGAGCAGTTCTTC. Amino acids: CASSLPGQAYNEQFF.

This CDR3 is CASSLSKTGRWGETQYF. In nucleotides, the CDR3 is TGTGCCAGCAGTTTATCGAAGACGGGAAGATGGGGAGAGACCCAGTACTTC. The genes are TRBV27 and TRBJ2-5; the D gene is possibly TRBD2 (5 bases). This CDR3 has 17 residues. CDR1 and CDR2 from the germline V gene are MNHEY and SMNVEV (reference sequence). Trimming removed 0 bases at V and 4 bases at J, with 18 bases between.

The genes are TRBV7-9 and TRBJ1-2; TRBD1 matches at 9 bases. CDR3 length equals 14 residues. CDR1 and CDR2 from the germline V gene are SEHNR and FQNEAQ (reference sequence). Unmatched junction bases numbered 6, after V lost 3 bases and J lost 7 bases. CDR3 protein: CASSLDRGEFGYTF. DNA for the CDR3: TGTGCCAGCAGCTTGGACAGGGGAGAGTTTGGCTACACCTTC.

This chain joins TRBV11-3 and TRBJ2-1, with 9 positions matching TRBD2. V lost 4 bases and J lost 2; bases outside the gene matches: 6. The V gene's germline CDR1 is SGHNT and CDR2 YENEEA. CDR3 length equals 16 residues. CDR3 in DNA: TGTGCCAGCAGCTCACAAGCGGGAGGAACCTACAATGAGCAGTTCTTC. It specifies CASSSQAGGTYNEQFF. Full variable domain (outside the CDR3, taken from reference TRBV11-3 and TRBJ2-1): EAGVVQSPRYKIIEKKQPVAFWCNPISGHNTLYWYLQNLGQGPELLIRYENEEAVDDSQLPKDRFSAERLKGVDSTLKIQPAELGDSAVYLCASSSQAGGTYNEQFFGPGTRLTVL.

On this clone: A read error may account for a junction end that differs from germline. The rearrangement uses TRBV28 and TRBJ2-3; D remains unclear. Looked up from germline, CDR1 is MDHEN and CDR2 is SYDVKM. This CDR3 spans 14 amino acids. The CDR3 coding sequence is TGTGCCAGCAGTTTGGTGGGTAGCATAGATACGCAGTATTTT. It translates to CASSLVGSIDTQYF.

This sequence joins TRBV2 and TRBJ1-1, with D possibly matching TRBD1 (5 bases). The CDR3 is 13 residues long. CDR1 is SNHLY and CDR2 is FYNNEI in the germline V gene. V lost 10 bases and J 1 base, leaving 13 bases between the germline ends. The DNA of the CDR3 is TGTGCCATCAAAAAACAGGCGAACACTGAAGCTTTCTTT. Its protein product is CAIKKQANTEAFF.

The V gene is TRBV27, the J gene TRBJ1-6; 7 positions match TRBD1. The CDR3 loop spans 13 amino acids. With V trimmed by 5 bases and J by 7 bases, 2 bases remained unmatched. Per the germline V gene, CDR1 is MNHEY and CDR2 is SMNVEV (reference sequence). CDR3 residues: CASSVQGNSPLHF. The CDR3 bases are TGTGCCAGCAGTGTACAGGGGAATTCACCCCTCCACTTT.

This chain uses TRBV3-1 (or the pseudogene TRBV3-2) with TRBJ2-6; 9 nucleotides line up with TRBD2. The CDR3 loop spans 21 amino acids. CDR1 LGHDT and CDR2 YNNKEL come from the germline V gene (reference sequence). Unmatched junction bases numbered 16, after V lost 4 bases and J lost 0 bases. CDR3 protein: CASSLWGGRAVASSGANVLTF. The CDR3 nucleotides are TGTGCCAGCAGCCTCTGGGGCGGGAGGGCCGTTGCGAGCTCTGGGGCCAACGTCCTGACTTTC.

Written as DNA, the CDR3 is TGTGCCAGCAGCTTGGACCCGGGGGGTGCCAAAAACATTCAGTACTTC. Translated: CASSLDPGGAKNIQYF. The chain joins TRBV5-4 to TRBJ2-4; TRBD2 matches 7 bases. Unmatched junction bases numbered 4, after V lost 0 bases and J lost 1 base. Per the germline V gene, CDR1 is SGHNT and CDR2 is YYREEE (reference sequence). This CDR3 has 16 amino acids.

This clone was detected only once. The chain has TRBV24-1 and TRBJ1-5; 10 nucleotides match TRBD1. This CDR3 comprises 15 residues. CDR1 and CDR2 from the germline V gene are KGHDR and SFDVKD. The V and J ends lost 4 bases and 6 bases, in that order; junction bases with no gene match: 5. The chain's CDR3 is CATSDPGTGVQPQHF. CDR3 nucleotides: TGTGCCACCAGTGACCCTGGGACAGGGGTTCAGCCCCAGCATTTT.

The chain couples TRBV6-4 to TRBJ2-1; a possible D gene is TRBD1 (5 bases). The CDR3 sequence is 14 residues long. V was clipped by 3 bases and J by 6 bases, with 12 bases between them. The V gene's germline CDR1 is MRHNA and CDR2 SNTAGT. In nucleotides, the CDR3 is TGTGCCAGCAGTGAAACCCAGGGCGCCAATGAGCAGTTCTTC. Translation: CASSETQGANEQFF.

V and J are TRBV29-1 and TRBJ2-7; D is possibly TRBD1 (6 bases). The CDR3 is 12 amino acids. The V and J ends lost 7 bases and 2 bases respectively, with 12 bases between them. Germline V CDR1 and CDR2: SQVTM, ANQGSEA. The CDR3 protein is CSARDTTYEQYF. The DNA of the CDR3 is TGCAGCGCTCGGGACACAACCTACGAGCAGTACTTC.

V usage is TRBV27 and J usage is TRBJ1-1; 7 bases agree with TRBD1. The ends lost 7 bases at V and 0 bases at J; junction bases unmatched: 11. The CDR3 sequence is 16 residues long. From germline, CDR1 is MNHEY and CDR2 SMNVEV (reference sequence). Here the CDR3 reads CASTRDSRAMNTEAFF. Written as DNA, the CDR3 is TGTGCCAGCACCCGGGACAGTCGGGCCATGAACACTGAAGCTTTCTTT.

CDR3 coding DNA: TGTGCCAGTAGTGAGGGAGTGACCGGGGAGCTGTTTTTT. The encoded protein is CASSEGVTGELFF. This chain joins TRBV19 and TRBJ2-2; tentative D call: TRBD2 (5 bases). Germline V gene sequence: CDR1 LNHDA, CDR2 SQIVND (reference sequence). Trimming removed 5 bases from V and 5 bases from J, with 9 bases in between. The CDR3 length is 13 residues.

The V gene is TRBV2, the J gene TRBJ2-5; D gene uncertain. The CDR3 is made up of 13 amino acids. CDR1 and CDR2 from the germline V gene are SNHLY and FYNNEI. Trimming shortened V by 0 bases and J by 5 bases, and 7 bases separated the two germline ends. The CDR3 reads CASSEASWETQYF. CDR3 nucleotide sequence: TGTGCCAGCAGTGAAGCGAGCTGGGAGACCCAGTACTTC.

The chain has TRBV29-1 and TRBJ1-2; D remains unclear. The germline gives CDR1 SQVTM, CDR2 ANQGSEA. Trimming shortened V by 6 bases and J by 0 bases, and 8 bases separated the two germline ends. The CDR3 totals 12 residues. The CDR3 DNA follows: TGCAGCGTCGACGGAGCTAACTATGGCTACACCTTC. This gives the protein CSVDGANYGYTF.

The chain carries TRBV5-5 and TRBJ1-6; 8 bases match TRBD1. This CDR3 is 15 amino acids long. In germline, CDR1 is SGHKS, CDR2 YYEKEE (reference sequence). The junction had 12 bases not matched to a gene; V was cut back by 3 bases and J by 13 bases. Here the CDR3 reads CASSSSGTGGMPLHF. The CDR3 region has the DNA TGTGCCAGCAGCTCTTCCGGGACAGGTGGTATGCCCCTCCACTTT.